Listed below are T cell receptor beta chains from one sample, sequenced in a study of CD8 T cells in ankylosing spondylitis. TCRdb itself ran the 5' RACE reads through MiXCR, one entry per CDR3 protein. Here the sample spans roughly 470,000 distinct CDR3 sequences, 26% being singletons. The specimen was blood, either unsorted or a sorted T cell fraction (not recorded which). The receptors shown here come from a male donor with ankylosing spondylitis. Each CDR3 is given with its conserved first and last residue. Fields, in order: CDR3 length, V gene, J gene, clone size, D gene, CDR3 protein, CDR3 DNA. D genes are given only for firm matches. Clone sizes are given selectively: once, few, many, or a class where the clone is expanded.

>14|TRBV7-9|TRBJ2-2|few|NA
CASSLSLSTGELFF
TGTGCCAGCAGCTTGTCACTATCAACCGGGGAGCTGTTTTTT
>12|TRBV20-1|TRBJ2-7|many|NA
CSASSDTYEQYF
TGCAGTGCCTCAAGCGACACCTACGAGCAGTACTTC
>13|TRBV4-2|TRBJ2-1|few|NA
CASSQDRVGEQFF
TGTGCCAGCAGCCAAGATAGGGTGGGTGAGCAGTTCTTC
>14|TRBV6-1|TRBJ1-5|few|NA
CASTPDSSNQPQHF
TGTGCCAGCACTCCGGACAGTAGCAATCAGCCCCAGCATTTT
>15|TRBV7-8|TRBJ2-7|few|TRBD2
CASSYPGLAGVGQYF
TGTGCCAGCAGCTACCCGGGACTAGCGGGAGTCGGGCAGTACTTC
>17|TRBV2|TRBJ2-4|NA|NA
CASSEAITVLAKNIQYF
TGTGCCAGCAGTGAAGCAATAACGGTCCTAGCCAAAAACATTCAGTACTTC
>13|TRBV7-9|TRBJ2-1|many|NA
CASSESSLNEQFF
TGTGCCAGCAGCGAATCGTCCCTCAATGAGCAGTTCTTC
>13|TRBV20-1|TRBJ1-5|many|NA
CSARSGEEQPQHF
TGCAGTGCTAGATCCGGTGAAGAACAGCCCCAGCATTTT
>13|TRBV29-1|TRBJ2-2|few|TRBD1
CSATRQGAGELFF
TGCAGCGCCACCCGACAGGGGGCCGGGGAGCTGTTTTTT
>13|TRBV7-6|TRBJ2-2|NA|NA
CASSFGPGGELFF
TGTGCCAGCAGCTTCGGTCCGGGCGGGGAGCTGTTTTTT
>16|TRBV3-1|TRBJ2-1|few|TRBD1
CASSQDLGTGGGEQFF
TGTGCCAGCAGCCAAGATTTGGGGACAGGGGGGGGTGAGCAGTTCTTC
>15|TRBV20-1|TRBJ2-1|NA|TRBD2
CSASRGGGSYNEQFF
TGCAGTGCTAGTCGGGGGGGAGGCTCCTACAATGAGCAGTTCTTC
>14|TRBV3-1|TRBJ2-2|NA|NA
CASRAQLQAGELFF
TGTGCCAGCAGGGCGCAACTACAGGCCGGGGAGCTGTTTTTT
>14|TRBV11-2|TRBJ2-7|NA|NA
CASSSAEQSYEQYF
TGTGCCAGCAGCTCGGCAGAGCAGTCCTACGAGCAGTACTTC
>16|TRBV5-6|TRBJ2-1|few|TRBD2
CASSLGLAGGWNEQFF
TGTGCCAGCAGCTTGGGGCTAGCGGGAGGGTGGAATGAGCAGTTCTTC
>14|TRBV5-1|TRBJ2-7|few|TRBD2
CASSLVSSGDEQYF
TGCGCCAGCAGCTTGGTTTCTAGCGGGGACGAGCAGTACTTC
>16|TRBV15|TRBJ1-5|few|TRBD1
CATSPRGGGRNQPQHF
TGTGCCACCAGCCCCCGGGGAGGGGGCAGGAATCAGCCCCAGCATTTT
>14|TRBV11-2|TRBJ2-3|NA|NA
CASSWGLSTDTQYF
TGTGCCAGCAGCTGGGGACTTTCCACAGATACGCAGTATTTT